A selection of T cell receptor beta chains follows, all from one sample in a study of T cell responses to AZD1222 COVID-19 vaccine. Sequencing was performed with immunoSEQ multiplex PCR; in TCRdb, only in-frame clones are kept and a portion is missing. The table includes 100,000 to 120,000 clones, about 85% detected once. Source: peripheral blood, taken on day 0 of AZD1222 vaccination. The origin of the receptors is an adult in good health. CDR3s include the opening cysteine and the closing phenylalanine or tryptophan. The D gene is left open where the match is weak. Size is omitted from some rows. Given values are once, few, many or a class for expanded clones.

clone size,V gene,J gene,D gene,CDR3 length,CDR3 protein,CDR3 DNA
.,TRBV15,TRBJ1-2,.,18,CATSREDTLTAGGYGYTF,TGTGCCACCAGCAGAGAGGACACCCTAACGGCCGGGGGCTATGGCTACACCTTC
once,TRBV9,TRBJ2-2,.,13,CASSYRTTGELFF,TGTGCCAGCAGCTACCGAACAACCGGGGAGCTGTTTTTT
.,TRBV2,TRBJ2-2,TRBD1,17,CASRASTGGPNTGELFF,TGTGCCAGCAGAGCGTCGACAGGGGGCCCAAACACCGGGGAGCTGTTTTTT
few,TRBV5-1,TRBJ2-1,TRBD1,15,CASSLEGQGDNEQFF,TGCGCCAGCAGCTTGGAGGGACAGGGTGACAATGAGCAGTTCTTC
.,TRBV28,TRBJ1-3,.,14,CASSLDSQGNTIYF,TGTGCCAGCAGTTTGGACAGCCAGGGAAACACCATATATTTT
.,TRBV11-2,TRBJ2-7,.,16,CASSSSGSPRSYEQYF,TGTGCCAGCAGCTCCTCCGGTAGCCCCCGCTCCTACGAGCAGTACTTC
.,TRBV3-1/TRBV3-2,TRBJ1-3,.,14,CASSQWDGGNTIYF,TGTGCCAGCAGCCAATGGGATGGTGGAAACACCATATATTTT
.,TRBV5-1,TRBJ2-5,TRBD2,16,CASSLSTSGAQETQYF,TGCGCCAGCAGCCTCTCGACTAGCGGGGCTCAAGAGACCCAGTACTTC
.,TRBV6-4,TRBJ2-3,.,13,CASSGMGADTQYF,TGTGCCAGCAGTGGAATGGGGGCGGATACGCAGTATTTT
.,TRBV27,TRBJ2-5,TRBD1,15,CASRGTGTTTGTQYF,TGTGCCAGCAGGGGGACAGGCACCACAACGGGGACCCAGTACTTC
.,TRBV21-1,TRBJ2-7,.,14,CASSFQGGSYEQYF,TGTGCCAGCAGCTTCCAGGGAGGGTCCTACGAGCAGTACTTC
.,TRBV5-1,TRBJ1-2,TRBD1,14,CASSLETGSYGYTF,TGCGCCAGCAGCTTGGAGACAGGGAGCTATGGCTACACCTTC
.,TRBV19,TRBJ1-2,.,15,CASRDTGAFRYGYTF,TGTGCCAGTAGAGATACGGGGGCCTTCCGTTATGGCTACACCTTC
once,TRBV6-5,TRBJ1-6,.,16,CASSYSRGSYNSPLHF,TGTGCCAGCAGTTACTCGAGAGGGAGCTATAATTCACCCCTCCACTTT
.,TRBV28,TRBJ2-7,.,11,CAGGTWDEQYF,TGTGCAGGGGGGACTTGGGACGAGCAGTACTTC
.,TRBV29-1,TRBJ2-7,TRBD2,15,CSVVGIAGSSYEQYF,TGCAGCGTTGTGGGTATAGCGGGGAGCTCCTACGAGCAGTACTTC
once,TRBV24-1,TRBJ2-3,TRBD1,14,CATRQGLSTDTQYF,TGTGCCACCAGACAGGGGTTGAGCACAGATACGCAGTATTTT
.,TRBV29-1,TRBJ2-3,TRBD2,13,CSSGGIGTDTQYF,TGCAGCTCGGGGGGGATAGGCACAGATACGCAGTATTTT
.,TRBV12-3/TRBV12-4,TRBJ2-7,TRBD2,13,CASSLTGTTEQYF,TGTGCCAGCAGTCTGACCGGGACTACGGAGCAGTACTTC
.,TRBV19,TRBJ1-2,.,14,CASSGPTPNYGYTF,TGTGCCAGTAGTGGGCCGACGCCAAACTATGGCTACACCTTC
.,TRBV28,TRBJ1-1,.,14,CASSLRQQNTEAFF,TGTGCCAGCAGTTTAAGACAGCAAAACACTGAAGCTTTCTTT
.,TRBV9,TRBJ1-1,.,15,CASSALGELNTEAFF,TGTGCCAGCAGCGCCCTGGGGGAACTGAACACTGAAGCTTTCTTT
few,TRBV28,TRBJ1-3,.,15,CASKPMLGSGNTIYF,TGTGCCAGCAAACCTATGCTCGGATCTGGAAACACCATATATTTT
.,TRBV7-9,TRBJ2-3,.,17,CASSLGLAGPDTDTQYF,TGTGCCAGCAGCTTAGGGTTGGCGGGACCCGACACAGATACGCAGTATTTT
.,TRBV11-2,TRBJ1-1,.,12,CASSLFREKAFF,TGTGCCAGCAGCCTTTTCAGGGAGAAAGCTTTCTTT
.,TRBV6-6,TRBJ2-7,.,14,CASSYSGTSGEQYF,TGTGCCAGCAGTTACTCCGGGACATCGGGCGAGCAGTACTTC
few,TRBV29-1,TRBJ2-7,.,14,CSVLRDPNSYEQYF,TGCAGCGTATTGAGGGATCCCAACTCCTACGAGCAGTACTTC
.,TRBV28,TRBJ1-2,TRBD1,13,CASSPDRGRGYTF,TGTGCCAGCAGCCCAGACAGGGGCCGAGGCTACACCTTC
few,TRBV2,TRBJ1-1,.,10,CASSVGEAFF,TGTGCCAGCAGTGTAGGAGAAGCTTTCTTT
.,TRBV28,TRBJ2-1,.,14,CASIPPAGYNEQFF,TGTGCCAGCATCCCGCCCGCGGGTTACAATGAGCAGTTCTTC
.,TRBV7-8,TRBJ1-5,.,15,CASSFTAYSNQPQHF,TGTGCCAGCAGCTTCACAGCCTATAGCAATCAGCCCCAGCATTTT
.,TRBV25-1,TRBJ2-7,TRBD2,14,CASSASGPSYEQYF,TGTGCCAGCAGCGCTAGCGGGCCTTCCTACGAGCAGTACTTC
few,TRBV18,TRBJ2-1,.,13,CASSPDGENEQFF,TGTGCCAGCTCACCGGACGGAGAAAATGAGCAGTTCTTC
.,TRBV5-1,TRBJ1-6,.,15,CASSLGRSYNSPLHF,TGCGCCAGCAGCTTGGGGCGCTCCTATAATTCACCCCTCCACTTT
few,TRBV29-1,TRBJ1-1,TRBD1,15,CSVEGTGGGGTEAFF,TGCAGCGTGGAAGGGACAGGGGGCGGTGGGACTGAAGCTTTCTTT
.,TRBV28,TRBJ1-5,.,12,CASQIPNQPQHF,TGTGCCAGTCAGATCCCTAATCAGCCCCAGCATTTT
.,TRBV6-2/TRBV6-3,TRBJ2-5,.,12,CASSGSQETQYF,TGTGCCAGCAGCGGCAGCCAAGAGACCCAGTACTTC
.,TRBV27,TRBJ1-4,.,15,CASGFSSGRSEKLFF,TGTGCCAGCGGCTTCTCATCAGGGCGGAGTGAAAAACTGTTTTTT
.,TRBV5-1,TRBJ2-1,TRBD2,16,CASTMRGVGGVGEQFF,TGCGCCAGCACCATGCGGGGTGTCGGGGGGGTTGGTGAGCAGTTCTTC
.,TRBV4-2,TRBJ2-2,TRBD2,15,CASSPVSGPPGELFF,TGTGCCAGCAGCCCAGTTAGCGGGCCTCCCGGGGAGCTGTTTTTT
once,TRBV10-2,TRBJ1-2,TRBD1,16,CASSEPSRDRHIGYTF,TGCGCCAGCAGTGAGCCGAGCCGGGACAGGCATATTGGCTACACCTTC
.,TRBV5-1,TRBJ1-6,.,14,CASSTGDNNSPLHF,TGCGCCAGCAGCACGGGGGACAATAATTCACCCCTCCACTTT
.,TRBV28,TRBJ1-5,.,17,CASSLTREWHSNQPQHF,TGTGCCAGCAGTTTAACAAGGGAGTGGCATAGCAATCAGCCCCAGCATTTT
.,TRBV6-2/TRBV6-3,TRBJ2-2,TRBD2,16,CASSLTGLAWTGELFF,TGTGCCAGCAGCCTAACCGGACTAGCATGGACCGGGGAGCTGTTTTTT
.,TRBV7-6,TRBJ1-4,.,12,CASSQWREKLFF,TGTGCCAGCAGCCAATGGAGAGAAAAACTGTTTTTT
.,TRBV2,TRBJ1-1,.,14,CASSQTSLNTEAFF,TGTGCCAGCAGTCAAACTTCCCTGAACACTGAAGCTTTCTTT
.,TRBV15,TRBJ2-1,TRBD2,18,CATSGPWTSGRVENEQFF,TGTGCCACCAGCGGGCCTTGGACTAGCGGGAGGGTAGAAAATGAGCAGTTCTTC
.,TRBV11-2,TRBJ1-3,.,11,CASSAGNTIYF,TGTGCCAGCAGCGCTGGAAACACCATATATTTT